This T cell receptor beta chain was recorded in a study of OX40 agonist ivuxolimab in advanced cancers. Study information: A mean age of roughly 66 years, range about 20 to 79, was recorded, and roughly 83% were male.

Produced via immunoSEQ multiplex PCR; TCRdb's table is partial and in-frame only. The table includes under 80,000 clones, roughly 85% detected once. The length of the CDR3 is 16 residues. V lost 0 bases to trimming and J lost 4 bases, with 13 bases between them. Germline loops: CDR1 LNHNV, CDR2 YYDKDF (reference sequence). The chain is built from TRBV15 and TRBJ1-5; possible D gene TRBD1, 6 bases. The source is an adult with an advanced solid tumor such as melanoma, head and neck, liver or kidney cancer. The sequencing used CD4+ or CD8+ T cells sorted from blood, collected in a trial of the OX40 agonist ivuxolimab. The CDR3 region has the DNA TGTGCCACCAGCAGAGATATAAGGGGGAGTAATCAGCCCCAGCATTTT. Its protein product is CATSRDIRGSNQPQHF.